The clone carrying this T cell receptor beta chain was found a few times. The antigen remains undetermined. The record originates from a study of T-cell reconstitution after alpha-beta-depleted transplantation in children. Study-level findings and limits: Reportedly, alpha-beta T cells present about two months post-transplant originated from several hundred expanded clones of graft origin.

Germline lookup yields CDR1 SGHDN and CDR2 FVKESK. Trimming shortened V by 4 bases and J by 9 bases, and 16 bases separated the two germline ends. The CDR3 is 14 amino acids. The authors prepared the TCRbeta library with unique molecular identifiers. TCRdb redid the calling of the PCR reads with MiXCR, one entry per CDR3 protein. In the table there are 300,000 to 350,000 distinct CDR3 sequences, over 20% of which are singletons. This clonotype originated in a male patient aged 10 to 17 who had a stem cell transplant for acute lymphoblastic leukemia, so the T cells may come from the graft donor. This rearrangement joins TRBV14 to TRBJ2-1, with a possible D match to TRBD1 (5 bases). Sequencing used PBMCs, mostly from graft donor cells, obtained 180 days after TCRalphabeta/CD19-depleted stem cell transplant. The CDR3 region is CASSRRVIVSEQFF. The DNA of the CDR3 is TGTGCCAGCAGCCGCAGGGTTATAGTCAGTGAGCAGTTCTTC.